Described below is a single TCR beta chain sequence and its context. Its target is not known. TCRdb redid the calling of the 5' RACE reads with MiXCR, one entry per CDR3 protein. The profile covers under 500,000 distinct CDR3 sequences, with 14% appearing a single time and about 0.94% taken by the ten largest. The source of the sample is a study of identical twins. Study-wide results and caveats: Insertions ran lower in abundant cord blood beta clonotypes, though not in memory repertoires.

CDR3 size: 10 residues. Germline CDR1 and CDR2: DFQATT and SNEGSKA (reference sequence). These sequences were also reported in another study, on yellow fever vaccine responses in identical twins.

The chain recombines TRBV20-1 with TRBJ2-1; weak D call: TRBD1 (6 bases). The sequenced material came from CD4+ T cells sorted from blood. The source is a woman between 18 and 29 years old in good health. CDR3 sequence reads: CFARGNEQFF. The CDR3 region has the DNA TGCTTTGCTAGGGGGAATGAGCAGTTCTTC.